At least ten counts were recorded for the clone carrying this T cell receptor (beta chain). Its antigen is not known. From germline, CDR1 is SGHDT and CDR2 YYEEEE. V was pared by 1 base and J by 4 bases, with 20 bases between. The CDR3 spans 17 residues. The entry originates in a study of metastatic and nonmetastatic thyroid tumors. As for the study in general: Where malignant and benign thyroid patients were concerned, repertoires were compared across blood and tumor or nodule tissue. Findings of the study overall: In both blood and tumor samples, TCR beta diversity was reported significantly higher for malignant than benign nodules.

Authors' data handling: A papillary thyroid cancer distant-metastasis classifier was built from CDR3 differences across clinicopathological groups. TCRdb re-analyzed the PCR reads using MiXCR. V and J calls and clone size were set by TCRdb, not the authors. The table records 23,000 or so clones, roughly 23% of them present only once. Patients were all untreated before their thyroid surgery. The receptor comes from a female donor with papillary thyroid cancer or a benign thyroid nodule (not recorded which). Some clones in this sample may be carry-over from other donors' samples. Sequenced input: blood. The chain is built from TRBV5-6 and TRBJ2-5; maybe TRBD1 (6 bases). The CDR3 region has the DNA TGTGCCAGCAGCTTGCTGGGGGCTCTGGGCGCGGGAGAGACCCAGTACTTC. The encoded protein is CASSLLGALGAGETQYF.